The 22 T cell receptor beta chains listed next were all sequenced from one sample in a study of T cell responses to AZD1222 COVID-19 vaccine. Using immunoSEQ multiplex PCR, the repertoire was profiled, and TCRdb retains in-frame clones only, with some absent. The sample consists of 150,000 to 200,000 clones, around 92% of them appearing once. The source material was peripheral blood, sampled 28 days after the second AZD1222 dose. The receptors originated from an adult who received the AZD1222 COVID-19 vaccine.

The V gene is TRBV15, the J gene TRBJ2-7; TRBD1 might be the D (7 bases). Trimming removed 0 bases at V and 4 bases at J, with 13 bases between. Germline loops: CDR1 LNHNV, CDR2 YYDKDF (reference sequence). This CDR3 is 15 amino acids long. The CDR3 loop reads CATSRDGGGGYEQYF. CDR3 in DNA: TGTGCCACCAGCAGAGACGGAGGGGGCGGGTACGAGCAGTACTTC.

The DNA of the CDR3 is TGTGCCAGCTCCGGGACAGGGCCCGAAAAACTGTTTTTT. Protein sequence: CASSGTGPEKLFF. This chain connects TRBV2 to TRBJ1-4, with 9 bases identical to TRBD1. The CDR3 covers 13 residues. V gave up 8 bases and J gave up 8 bases; unmatched junction bases: 6. In germline, CDR1 is SNHLY, CDR2 FYNNEI.

The V gene is TRBV21-1, the J gene TRBJ1-3. TRBV21-1 constitutes a pseudogene. This CDR3 has 15 amino acids. The CDR3 is CASSPRTCGVVTIYF. The CDR3, as DNA: TGTGCCAGCAGCCCCCGGACATGCGGGGTAGTCACCATATATTTT.

The chain joins TRBV7-3 to TRBJ2-2; D call uncertain. The V gene's germline CDR1 is SGHTA and CDR2 FQGTGA. The V end lost 2 bases, the J end lost 5 bases, and 6 bases lay between the germline ends. The CDR3 extends over 13 amino acids. CDR3 in DNA: TGTGCCAGCAGCTTAGATCGGACCGGGGAGCTGTTTTTT. Amino acids: CASSLDRTGELFF. The full variable domain, rest sourced from reference TRBV7-3 and TRBJ2-2, is GAGVSQTPSNKVTEKGKYVELRCDPISGHTALYWYRQSLGQGPEFLIYFQGTGAADDSGLPNDRFFAVRPEGSVSTLKIQRTERGDSAVYLCASSLDRTGELFFGEGSRLTVL.

The rearrangement uses TRBV18 and TRBJ2-5; no firm D call. CDR1 is KGHSH, CDR2 LQKENI, per germline. V was clipped by 3 bases and J by 5 bases, with 16 bases between them. The length of the CDR3 is 15 residues. CDR3 bases: TGTGCCAGCTCACCCCCGGGCCTTGCTGAGGAGACCCAGTACTTC. It translates to CASSPPGLAEETQYF. Full variable domain (rest looked up from reference TRBV18 and TRBJ2-5): NAGVMQNPRHLVRRRGQEARLRCSPMKGHSHVYWYRQLPEEGLKFMVYLQKENIIDESGMPKERFSAEFPKEGPSILRIQQVVRGDSAAYFCASSPPGLAEETQYFGPGTRLLVL.

The chain recombines TRBV27 with TRBJ2-3; D not certain. Trimming stripped 4 bases from V and 6 bases from J, with 14 bases between. The CDR3 totals 14 residues. In germline, CDR1 is MNHEY, CDR2 SMNVEV (reference sequence). The CDR3 reads CASSSLGPLDTQYF. CDR3 bases: TGTGCCAGCAGTTCACTTGGGCCTCTTGATACGCAGTATTTT.

V and J are TRBV2 and TRBJ1-5; 7 bases align to TRBD1. After removal of 6 bases from V and 4 bases from J, the junction contained 6 bases not matched to a gene. The germline gives CDR1 SNHLY, CDR2 FYNNEI. The CDR3 spans 14 residues. In nucleotides, the CDR3 is TGTGCCAGCAGCACGGGACAGCCAAATCAGCCCCAGCATTTT. Translating it yields CASSTGQPNQPQHF.

The chain carries TRBV4-3 and TRBJ1-2; D gene ambiguous. V was shortened by 0 bases and J by 4 bases, with 18 bases between the two germline ends. CDR1 and CDR2 from the germline V gene are LGHNA and YSLEER. The length of the CDR3 is 17 residues. Here the CDR3 DNA reads TGCGCCAGCAGCCAAGAAGGAGGAGGGTCGAGGGCCTATGGCTACACCTTC. Protein: CASSQEGGGSRAYGYTF.

The chain couples TRBV7-2 to TRBJ1-2, with D uncertain. Between the trimmed V and J ends, which lost 5 bases and 8 bases, there was a span of 15 bases. CDR3 size: 13 residues. The germline V gene has CDR1 SGHTA and CDR2 FQGNSA. The CDR3 DNA sequence: TGTGCCAGCAGCGAAGGTCCGGAGATGGGCTACACCTTC. Protein: CASSEGPEMGYTF.

CDR3 residues: CASSDWTGEVQPQHF. CDR3 nucleotides: TGCGCCAGCAGCGATTGGACAGGGGAGGTTCAGCCCCAGCATTTT. The genes are TRBV4-1 and TRBJ1-5; 9 bases map to TRBD1. Unmatched junction bases numbered 8, after V lost 5 bases and J lost 6 bases. This CDR3 region has 15 residues. The germline CDR1 and CDR2 sequences are MGHRA and YSYEKL.

The CDR3 loop reads CATGPPNQPQHF. In DNA, the CDR3 is TGTGCCACCGGCCCCCCGAATCAGCCCCAGCATTTT. The chain recombines TRBV15 with TRBJ1-5; the D is unclear. V lost 8 bases and J 4 bases, leaving 9 bases between the germline ends. Germline CDR1 LNHNV, CDR2 YYDKDF (reference sequence). This CDR3 is built from 12 residues.

A word on this clone: One end of the junction fails to match germline, which may point to a read error. V and J are TRBV29-1 and TRBJ2-5, with 10 bases that match TRBD2. The CDR3 contains 15 residues. Germline lookup yields CDR1 SQVTM and CDR2 ANQGSEA. For the CDR3, the DNA is TGCAGCGTTGAAGATCGTGGGCTAGCGGGAGCGTCCCAACACTTC. It codes for CSVEDRGLAGASQHF.

The gene calls are TRBV30 and TRBJ1-5; 7 bases align to TRBD1. This CDR3 region has 14 residues. Germline V lookup: CDR1 GTSNPN, CDR2 SVGIG (reference sequence). Trimming cost V 2 bases and J 6 bases; bases outside gene matches: 7. This CDR3 reads CAWSPRTGLQPQHF. The CDR3 nucleotides read TGTGCCTGGAGTCCCAGGACAGGTCTTCAGCCCCAGCATTTT.

The chain is built from TRBV7-9 and TRBJ1-2; maybe TRBD1 (6 bases). The CDR3 runs to 13 residues. Per germline, CDR1 SEHNR and CDR2 FQNEAQ (reference sequence). The V end lost 4 bases, the J end lost 4 bases, and 10 bases lay between the germline ends. Written as DNA, the CDR3 is TGTGCCAGCAGCTCGGACAGCCTCTATGGCTACACCTTC. Residues: CASSSDSLYGYTF.

The V and J genes are TRBV7-3 and TRBJ1-6; TRBD1 agrees at 9 bases. The germline CDR1 and CDR2 sequences are SGHTA and FQGTGA. CDR3 length equals 14 residues. The V segment lost 4 bases and the J segment 11 bases; nucleotides outside the gene matches: 6. The CDR3 nucleotides are TGTGCCAGCAGCTCGGGACAGGGACTAACACCCCTCCACTTT. Translating it yields CASSSGQGLTPLHF.

The chain has TRBV29-1 and TRBJ2-7, with TRBD1 identical over 11 bases. CDR3 length: 14 residues. CDR1 is SQVTM, CDR2 ANQGSEA, per germline. With 6 bases clipped from V and 7 bases from J, the junction kept 11 bases outside the gene matches. In DNA form, the CDR3 reads TGCAGCGTCGACCGCGGACAGGGGGCAGGGGAGCAGTACTTC. Translation: CSVDRGQGAGEQYF.

This CDR3 is CASSIVPRLRQETQYF. CDR3 coding DNA: TGTGCCAGTAGTATAGTTCCCCGACTAAGGCAAGAGACCCAGTACTTC. V usage is TRBV19 and J usage is TRBJ2-5, with D tentatively TRBD2 (5 bases). V gave up 1 base and J gave up 2 bases, with 14 bases separating them. The germline gives CDR1 LNHDA, CDR2 SQIVND (reference sequence). The CDR3 has 16 residues. The full variable domain, in which reference TRBV19 and TRBJ2-5 provide the parts outside the CDR3, is DGGITQSPKYLFRKEGQNVTLSCEQNLNHDAMYWYRQDPGQGLRLIYYSQIVNDFQKGDIAEGYSVSREKKESFPLTVTSAQKNPTAFYLCASSIVPRLRQETQYFGPGTRLLVL.

The gene calls are TRBV2 and TRBJ2-5; no firm D call. The CDR3 covers 11 residues. Germline V gene lookup returns CDR1 SNHLY and CDR2 FYNNEI. V lost 8 bases to trimming and J lost 2 bases, with 6 bases between them. CDR3 amino acids: CASVRQETQYF. The DNA for the CDR3 is TGTGCCAGCGTCAGACAAGAGACCCAGTACTTC.

This chain uses TRBV12-3 or TRBV12-4 with TRBJ1-6; D is uncertain. The CDR3 sequence is 13 residues long. V was pared by 3 bases and J by 12 bases, with 12 bases between. This CDR3 reads CASSLGRLQPLHF. CDR3 nucleotides: TGTGCCAGCAGTTTGGGCAGGCTGCAACCCCTCCACTTT.

The sample holds many counts of this clone. The V call is TRBV27, the J call TRBJ2-7; TRBD2 is a possible D gene (5 bases). With 4 bases removed from V and 2 bases from J, the gap between germline ends came to 15 bases. CDR1 MNHEY and CDR2 SMNVEV come from the germline V gene (reference sequence). The CDR3 runs to 15 residues. CDR3 in DNA: TGTGCCAGCAGTTCCCGCACATCAGCGGCCTACGAGCAGTACTTC. This translates into CASSSRTSAAYEQYF.

The rearrangement links TRBV7-2 to TRBJ2-1; D is possibly TRBD2 (6 bases). Germline values: CDR1 SGHTA, CDR2 FQGNSA. The CDR3 runs to 15 residues. Deletions cut 3 bases from V and 3 bases from J, with 12 bases between. The CDR3 is CASSFGGAGYNEQFF. CDR3 DNA: TGTGCCAGCAGCTTCGGAGGGGCTGGCTACAATGAGCAGTTCTTC.

The rearrangement links TRBV4-2 to TRBJ1-1; D gene ambiguous. The V gene's germline CDR1 is LGHNA and CDR2 YNFKEQ. V dropped 0 bases and J dropped 0 bases, with 8 bases sitting between them. CDR3 length: 15 residues. CDR3 amino acids: CASSQEASLNTEAFF. The CDR3 nucleotides read TGTGCCAGCAGCCAAGAGGCCAGCCTGAACACTGAAGCTTTCTTT.